This T cell receptor (beta chain) was found in a study of cytomegalovirus exposure and HLA in healthy donors. General observations from the study: The study labeled fewer than 200 TCR beta chains cytomegalovirus-associated.

The PCR ran on 60 Vbeta and 13 Jbeta primers. Per the study methods: Roughly 11 million shared chains were among the approximately 80 million unique TCR beta chains that a later analysis counted. Clones were sequenced by immunoSEQ multiplex PCR, and TCRdb holds only the in-frame ones, with some missing. V and J calls and clone size come straight from that table; D and trimming were deduced from the DNA. Among tens of thousands of clones, 80% were seen once, and the ten largest hold approximately 7.5%. In germline, CDR1 is SGHNT, CDR2 YYREEE (reference sequence). This CDR3 is 14 amino acids long. Trimming at V came to 4 bases and at J to 7 bases, leaving 7 bases not matched to a gene. As concerns this clone: What it binds is not known.

The V call is TRBV5-4, the J call TRBJ1-4; 7 bases are a match to TRBD1. Sequencing was performed on PBMCs. The clonotype comes from a man under 40 in good health and CMV-seronegative. The CDR3 sequence: CASSVGGAGEKLFF. CDR3 DNA: TGTGCCAGCAGCGTAGGGGGCGCAGGTGAAAAACTGTTTTTT. The full variable domain, its missing parts supplied by reference TRBV5-4 and TRBJ1-4, is ETGVTQSPTHLIKTRGQQVTLRCSSQSGHNTVSWYQQALGQGPQFIFQYYREEENGRGNFPPRFSGLQFPNYSSELNVNALELDDSALYLCASSVGGAGEKLFFGSGTQLSVL.